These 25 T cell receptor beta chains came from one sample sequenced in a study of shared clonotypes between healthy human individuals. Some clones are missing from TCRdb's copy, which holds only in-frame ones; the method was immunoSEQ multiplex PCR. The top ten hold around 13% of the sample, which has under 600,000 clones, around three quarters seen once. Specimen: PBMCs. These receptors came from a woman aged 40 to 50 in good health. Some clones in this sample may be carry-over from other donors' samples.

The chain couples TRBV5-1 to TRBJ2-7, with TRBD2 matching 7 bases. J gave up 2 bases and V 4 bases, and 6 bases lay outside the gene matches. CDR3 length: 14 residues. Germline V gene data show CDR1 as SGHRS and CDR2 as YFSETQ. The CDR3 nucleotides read TGCGCCAGCAGCGAAGCGGGAAGGACCTACGAGCAGTACTTC. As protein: CASSEAGRTYEQYF.

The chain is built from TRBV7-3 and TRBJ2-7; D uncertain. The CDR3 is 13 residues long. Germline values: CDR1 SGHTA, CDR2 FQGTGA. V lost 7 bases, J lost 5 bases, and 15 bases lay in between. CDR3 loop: CASTVRVRNEQYF. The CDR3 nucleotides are TGTGCCAGCACAGTAAGGGTGCGGAACGAGCAGTACTTC.

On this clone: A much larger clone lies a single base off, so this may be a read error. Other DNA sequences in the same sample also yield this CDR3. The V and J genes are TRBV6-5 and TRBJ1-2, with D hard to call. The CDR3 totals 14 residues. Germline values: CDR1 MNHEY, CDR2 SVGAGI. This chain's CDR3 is CASSYSQLNYGYTF. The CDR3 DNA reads TGTGCCAGCAGTTACTCCCAGTTGAACTATGGCTACACCTTT.

As DNA, the CDR3 is TGTGCCAGCAGCCGAACAGGGCTTCCAGTGAACGAGCAGTACTTC. Amino acid sequence: CASSRTGLPVNEQYF. The V call is TRBV11-2, the J call TRBJ2-5, with D tentatively TRBD1 (6 bases). With the DNA end fitting TRBJ2-7 better, the J assignment may be wrong. The CDR3 has 15 residues. Germline loops: CDR1 SGHAT, CDR2 FQNNGV.

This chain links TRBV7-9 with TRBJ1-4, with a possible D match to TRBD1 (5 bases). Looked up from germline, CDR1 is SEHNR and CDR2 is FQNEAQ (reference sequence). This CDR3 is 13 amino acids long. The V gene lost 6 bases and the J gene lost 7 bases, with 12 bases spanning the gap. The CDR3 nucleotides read TGTGCCAGCAGAAGTCAGGGAGGTGAAAAACTGTTTTTT. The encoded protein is CASRSQGGEKLFF.

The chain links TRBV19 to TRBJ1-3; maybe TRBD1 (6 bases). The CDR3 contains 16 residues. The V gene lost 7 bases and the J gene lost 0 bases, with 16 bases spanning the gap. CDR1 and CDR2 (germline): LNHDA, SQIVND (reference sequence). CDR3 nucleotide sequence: TGTGCCAGTACATTTGGTGCAGGGGCCTCTGGAAACACCATATATTTT. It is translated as CASTFGAGASGNTIYF.

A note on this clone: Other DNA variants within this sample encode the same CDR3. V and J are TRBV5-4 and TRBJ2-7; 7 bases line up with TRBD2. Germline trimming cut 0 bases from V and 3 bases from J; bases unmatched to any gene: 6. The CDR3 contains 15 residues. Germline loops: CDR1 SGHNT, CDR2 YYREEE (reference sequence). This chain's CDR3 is CASSLGASGIYEQYF. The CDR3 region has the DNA TGTGCCAGCAGCTTGGGGGCTAGCGGTATCTACGAGCAGTACTTC.

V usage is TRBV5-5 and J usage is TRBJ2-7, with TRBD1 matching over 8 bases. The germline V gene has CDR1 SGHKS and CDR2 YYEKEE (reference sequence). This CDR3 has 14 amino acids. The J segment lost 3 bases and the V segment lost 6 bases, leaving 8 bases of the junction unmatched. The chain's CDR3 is CASIPGQGNYEQYF. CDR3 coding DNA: TGTGCCAGCATCCCCGGACAGGGAAACTACGAGCAGTACTTC.

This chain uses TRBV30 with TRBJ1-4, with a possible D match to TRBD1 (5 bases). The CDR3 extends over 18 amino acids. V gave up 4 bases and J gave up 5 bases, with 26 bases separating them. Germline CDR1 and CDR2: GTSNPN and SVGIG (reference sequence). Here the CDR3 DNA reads TGTGCCTGGACCGCCAAATTGGACCGGGACTTAGAGAATGAAAAACTGTTTTTT. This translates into CAWTAKLDRDLENEKLFF.

CDR3 amino acids: CASRLASYNEQFF. The CDR3 DNA sequence: TGTGCCAGCAGACTAGCCTCCTACAATGAGCAGTTCTTC. This sequence joins TRBV19 and TRBJ2-1; TRBD2 agrees at 7 bases. This CDR3 is built from 13 residues. Germline V gives CDR1 LNHDA, CDR2 SQIVND (reference sequence). With 9 bases clipped from V and 0 bases from J, the junction kept 2 bases outside the gene matches. The full variable domain, in which reference TRBV19 and TRBJ2-1 provide the parts outside the CDR3, is DGGITQSPKYLFRKEGQNVTLSCEQNLNHDAMYWYRQDPGQGLRLIYYSQIVNDFQKGDIAEGYSVSREKKESFPLTVTSAQKNPTAFYLCASRLASYNEQFFGPGTRLTVL.

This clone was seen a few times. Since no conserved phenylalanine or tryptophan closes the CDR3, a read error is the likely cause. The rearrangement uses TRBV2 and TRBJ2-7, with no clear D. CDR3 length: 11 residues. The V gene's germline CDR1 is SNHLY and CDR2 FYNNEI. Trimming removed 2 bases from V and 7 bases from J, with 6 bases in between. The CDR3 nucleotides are TGTGCCAGCAGTGAACCAAAGGAGCAGTACCTC. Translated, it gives CASSEPKEQYL.

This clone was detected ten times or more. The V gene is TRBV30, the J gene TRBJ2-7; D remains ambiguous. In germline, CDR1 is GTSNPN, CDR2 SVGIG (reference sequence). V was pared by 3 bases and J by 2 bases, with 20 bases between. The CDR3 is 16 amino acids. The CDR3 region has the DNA TGTGCCTGGAGGGACCCTCGGTGGCCTTTTACCTACGAGCAGTACTTC. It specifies CAWRDPRWPFTYEQYF.

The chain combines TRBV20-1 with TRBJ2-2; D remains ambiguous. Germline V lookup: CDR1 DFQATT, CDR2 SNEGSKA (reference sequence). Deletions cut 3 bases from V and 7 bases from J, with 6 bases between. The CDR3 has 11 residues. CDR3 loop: CSASWVGELFF. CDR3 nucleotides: TGCAGTGCTAGCTGGGTCGGGGAGCTGTTTTTT.

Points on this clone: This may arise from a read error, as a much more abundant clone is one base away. The chain's CDR3 is CVSSPPSRGALGHNEQFF. The CDR3, as DNA: TGTGTCAGCTCACCACCTTCCCGGGGGGCGCTTGGACACAATGAGCAGTTCTTC. The chain combines TRBV18 with TRBJ2-1; possibly TRBD2 for D (7 bases). Germline CDR1 KGHSH, CDR2 LQKENI. The CDR3 consists of 18 residues.

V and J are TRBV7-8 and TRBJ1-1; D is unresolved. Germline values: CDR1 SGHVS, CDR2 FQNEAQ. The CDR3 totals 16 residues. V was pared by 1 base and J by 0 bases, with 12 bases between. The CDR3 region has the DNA TGTGCCAGCAGCTTAGGACCGGGCACTTTGAACACTGAAGCTTTCTTT. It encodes CASSLGPGTLNTEAFF. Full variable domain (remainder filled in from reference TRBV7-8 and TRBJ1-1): GAGVSQSPRYKVAKRGQDVALRCDPISGHVSLFWYQQALGQGPEFLTYFQNEAQLDKSGLPSDRFFAERPEGSVSTLKIQRTQQEDSAVYLCASSLGPGTLNTEAFFGQGTRLTVV.

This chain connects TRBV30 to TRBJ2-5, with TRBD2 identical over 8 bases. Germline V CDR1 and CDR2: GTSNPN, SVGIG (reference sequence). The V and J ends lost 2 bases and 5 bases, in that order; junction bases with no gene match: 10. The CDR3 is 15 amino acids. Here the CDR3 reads CAWSPASGFGETQYF. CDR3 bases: TGTGCCTGGAGTCCAGCTAGCGGGTTCGGGGAGACCCAGTACTTC.

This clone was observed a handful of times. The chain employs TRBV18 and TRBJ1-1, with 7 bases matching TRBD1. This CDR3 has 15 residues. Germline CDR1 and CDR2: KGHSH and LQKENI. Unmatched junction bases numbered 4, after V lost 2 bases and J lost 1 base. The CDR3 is CASSPNTGANTEAFF. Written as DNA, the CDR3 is TGTGCCAGCTCACCAAACACAGGGGCGAACACTGAAGCTTTCTTT.

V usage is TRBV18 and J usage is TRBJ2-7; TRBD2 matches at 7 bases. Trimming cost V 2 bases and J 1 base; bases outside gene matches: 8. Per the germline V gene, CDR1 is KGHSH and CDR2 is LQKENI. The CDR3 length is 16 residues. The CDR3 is CASSPIWPSGSYEQYF. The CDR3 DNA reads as TGTGCCAGCTCACCAATCTGGCCTAGCGGATCCTACGAGCAGTACTTC.

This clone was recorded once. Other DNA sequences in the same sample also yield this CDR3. CDR3 nucleotides: TGTGCCAGCTCACCACAGAACAATCAGCCCCAGCATTTT. It translates to CASSPQNNQPQHF. The chain is built from TRBV18 and TRBJ1-5; unclear D gene. The CDR3 loop spans 13 amino acids. Deletions cut 1 base from V and 3 bases from J, with 4 bases between. Per the germline V gene, CDR1 is KGHSH and CDR2 is LQKENI. Together with reference TRBV18 and TRBJ1-5, the CDR3 gives the full variable domain: NAGVMQNPRHLVRRRGQEARLRCSPMKGHSHVYWYRQLPEEGLKFMVYLQKENIIDESGMPKERFSAEFPKEGPSILRIQQVVRGDSAAYFCASSPQNNQPQHFGDGTRLSIL.

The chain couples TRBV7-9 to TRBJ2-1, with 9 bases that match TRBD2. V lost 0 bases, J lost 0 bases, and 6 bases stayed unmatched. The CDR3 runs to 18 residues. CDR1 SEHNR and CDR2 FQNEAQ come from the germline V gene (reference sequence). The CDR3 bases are TGTGCCAGCAGCTTAGCAGCACTAGCGGGCAGCTCCTACAATGAGCAGTTCTTC. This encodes CASSLAALAGSSYNEQFF.

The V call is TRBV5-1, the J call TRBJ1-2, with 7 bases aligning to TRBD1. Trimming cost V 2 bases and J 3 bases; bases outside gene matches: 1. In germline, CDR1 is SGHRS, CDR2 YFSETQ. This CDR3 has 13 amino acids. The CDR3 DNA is TGCGCCAGCAGCTTTACAGGGGACTATGGCTACACCTTC. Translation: CASSFTGDYGYTF.

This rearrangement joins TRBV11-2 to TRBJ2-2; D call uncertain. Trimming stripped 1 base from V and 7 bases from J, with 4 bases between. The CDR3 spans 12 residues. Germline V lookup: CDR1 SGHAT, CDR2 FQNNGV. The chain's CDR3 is CASSLAGGELFF. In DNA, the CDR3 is TGTGCCAGCAGCTTAGCGGGCGGGGAGCTGTTTTTT.

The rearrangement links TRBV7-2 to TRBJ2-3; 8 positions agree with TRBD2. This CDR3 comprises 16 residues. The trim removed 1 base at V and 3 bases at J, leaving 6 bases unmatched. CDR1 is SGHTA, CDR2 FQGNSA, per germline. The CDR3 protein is CASSLEPAGATDTQYF. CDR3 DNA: TGTGCCAGCAGCTTAGAGCCAGCGGGAGCAACAGATACGCAGTATTTT.

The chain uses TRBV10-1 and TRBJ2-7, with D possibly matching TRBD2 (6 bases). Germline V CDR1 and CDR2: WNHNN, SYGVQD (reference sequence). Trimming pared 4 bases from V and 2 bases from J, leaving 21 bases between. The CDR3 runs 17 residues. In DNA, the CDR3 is TGCGCCAGCAGTGGGATCTTGGGTGGCGGGAAGCCCTACGAGCAGTACTTC. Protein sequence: CASSGILGGGKPYEQYF.

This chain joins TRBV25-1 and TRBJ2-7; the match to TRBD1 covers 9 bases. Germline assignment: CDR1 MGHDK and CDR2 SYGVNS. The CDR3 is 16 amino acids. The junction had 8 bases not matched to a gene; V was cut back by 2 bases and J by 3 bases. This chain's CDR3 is CASSEGTGRAYYEQYF. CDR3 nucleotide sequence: TGTGCCAGCAGTGAAGGGACAGGGCGGGCCTACTACGAGCAGTACTTC.